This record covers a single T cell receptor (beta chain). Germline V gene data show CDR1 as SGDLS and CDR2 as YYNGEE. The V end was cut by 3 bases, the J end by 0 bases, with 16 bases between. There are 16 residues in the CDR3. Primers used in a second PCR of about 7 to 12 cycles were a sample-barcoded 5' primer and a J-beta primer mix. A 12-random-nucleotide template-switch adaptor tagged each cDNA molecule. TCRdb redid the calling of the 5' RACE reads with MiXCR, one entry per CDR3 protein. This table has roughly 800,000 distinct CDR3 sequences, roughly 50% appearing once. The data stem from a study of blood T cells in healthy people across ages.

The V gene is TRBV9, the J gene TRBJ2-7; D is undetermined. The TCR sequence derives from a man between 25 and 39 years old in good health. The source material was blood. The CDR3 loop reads CASSEIPTPSSYEQYF. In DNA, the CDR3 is TGTGCCAGCAGCGAAATCCCGACTCCGAGCTCCTACGAGCAGTACTTC.